What follows describes a single T cell receptor beta chain. Its target is not known. Unique molecular identifiers were incorporated into the prepared TCRbeta library. TCRdb re-derived calls from the PCR reads in MiXCR, one entry per CDR3 protein. The sample has about 980,000 distinct CDR3 sequences; under 30% are singletons. Trimming stripped 4 bases from V and 1 base from J, with 8 bases between. This CDR3 contains 15 residues. The V gene's germline CDR1 is SGHTA and CDR2 FQGNSA. The record originates from a study of T-cell reconstitution after alpha-beta-depleted transplantation in children. Study conclusions and caveats: The study traced high day-60 TCRbeta diversity in some patients to surviving recipient T cells and thymic progenitors. At the one-year point after transplant, T-cell counts and TCRbeta diversity were found to come mostly from T cells that had been newly produced. Expanded clones from the graft, numbering several hundred, reportedly supplied alpha-beta T cells about two months after transplant.

The V gene is TRBV7-2, the J gene TRBJ1-6; no clear D. Sequenced material: PBMCs, mostly from graft donor cells, taken 360 days after TCRalphabeta/CD19-depleted stem cell transplant. The source is a boy under two years old who had a stem cell transplant for SCID, so the T cells may come from the graft donor. The CDR3 reads CASSSQKSYNSPLHF. Written as DNA, the CDR3 is TGTGCCAGCAGCTCCCAGAAGTCCTATAATTCACCCCTCCACTTT.